Presented here are 18 T cell receptor beta chains from one specimen sequenced in a study of cytomegalovirus exposure and HLA in healthy donors. 60 Vbeta and 13 Jbeta primers were used in PCR. Libraries were prepared by immunoSEQ multiplex PCR; TCRdb keeps only in-frame clonotypes and omits some of them. The sample lists 150,000 or so clones, around 80% seen once, with 1% in the top ten. Material: PBMCs. These receptors were collected from a woman aged 45-60 years in good health and CMV-seropositive.

The chain links TRBV5-8 to TRBJ2-2, with D tentatively TRBD2 (7 bases). Germline V gene sequence: CDR1 SGHTS, CDR2 YDEGEE. This CDR3 region has 15 residues. Trimming removed 3 bases at V and 5 bases at J, with 14 bases between. The CDR3, as DNA: TGTGCCAGCAGCTCACAGAGGGGGGGAACCGGGGAGCTGTTTTTT. The encoded protein is CASSSQRGGTGELFF.

The chain combines TRBV5-4 with TRBJ1-6; tentative D call: TRBD1 (5 bases). The CDR3 runs to 17 residues. The V end was cut by 0 bases, the J end by 2 bases, with 12 bases between. Germline assignment: CDR1 SGHNT and CDR2 YYREEE (reference sequence). CDR3 region: CASSLAAGPTYNSPLHF. The CDR3 nucleotides are TGTGCCAGCAGCTTGGCGGCAGGGCCTACCTATAATTCACCCCTCCACTTT.

The rearrangement joins TRBV28 to TRBJ2-1, with D possibly TRBD1 on 5 matching bases. The CDR3 sequence is 14 residues long. V was pared by 5 bases and J by 8 bases, with 16 bases between. Germline V gene data show CDR1 as MDHEN and CDR2 as SYDVKM. As DNA, the CDR3 is TGTGCCAGCAGTATCACAGGTAATCTCGATGAGCAGTTCTTC. Translation: CASSITGNLDEQFF.

This sequence joins TRBV7-3 and TRBJ2-6; D is perhaps TRBD1 (5 bases). The CDR3 length is 18 residues. Deletions cut 3 bases from V and 0 bases from J, with 15 bases between. Per the germline V gene, CDR1 is SGHTA and CDR2 is FQGTGA. DNA of the CDR3: TGTGCCAGCAGCTTTACAGGCCCCTGGAGCTCTGGGGCCAACGTCCTGACTTTC. This sequence encodes CASSFTGPWSSGANVLTF. Looking up the rest from reference TRBV7-3 and TRBJ2-6 gives the full variable domain: GAGVSQTPSNKVTEKGKYVELRCDPISGHTALYWYRQSLGQGPEFLIYFQGTGAADDSGLPNDRFFAVRPEGSVSTLKIQRTERGDSAVYLCASSFTGPWSSGANVLTFGAGSRLTVL.

The chain couples TRBV5-4 to TRBJ2-1; D possibly corresponds to TRBD2 (6 bases). The CDR3 spans 15 residues. V was pared by 0 bases and J by 6 bases, with 13 bases between. Germline CDR1 is SGHNT and CDR2 is YYREEE (reference sequence). Here the CDR3 DNA reads TGTGCCAGCAGCTTGGAGCGGGCAACGGGCAATGAGCAGTTCTTC. This codes for CASSLERATGNEQFF.

This clone showed up just a few times. The chain joins TRBV6-5 to TRBJ2-2; 15 bases match TRBD2. V lost 4 bases, J lost 5 bases, and 2 bases stayed unmatched. The CDR3 has 16 residues. Germline V gene data show CDR1 as MNHEY and CDR2 as SVGAGI. CDR3 region: CASSWGLAGGTGELFF. CDR3 nucleotides: TGTGCCAGCAGTTGGGGACTAGCGGGAGGAACCGGGGAGCTGTTTTTT.

The chain combines TRBV5-4 with TRBJ2-3; 11 nucleotides line up with TRBD2. The CDR3 is made up of 15 amino acids. Per the germline V gene, CDR1 is SGHNT and CDR2 is YYREEE (reference sequence). Trimming removed 4 bases from V and 6 bases from J; junction bases left unmatched: 7. Written as DNA, the CDR3 is TGTGCCAGCAGCCTGACTAGCGGGATAAGGGATACGCAGTATTTT. Its protein product is CASSLTSGIRDTQYF.

With respect to this clone: The junction shows a germline mismatch at one end, possibly a read error. This chain links TRBV7-9 with TRBJ2-2, with D perhaps matching TRBD2 (6 bases). CDR3 length: 15 residues. Germline-derived CDR1 and CDR2 are SEHNR and FQNEAQ (reference sequence). CDR3 loop: CASSLGSANTGGLFF. The DNA for the CDR3 is TGTGCCAGCAGCTTAGGCTCCGCGAACACCGGGGGGCTGTTTTTT.

The CDR3 reads CASSLMGLAGADEQYF. The CDR3 DNA follows: TGTGCCAGCAGTTTAATGGGTCTAGCGGGAGCGGACGAGCAGTACTTC. The chain couples TRBV27 to TRBJ2-7, with 10 bases that match TRBD2. The CDR3 extends over 16 amino acids. Germline lookup yields CDR1 MNHEY and CDR2 SMNVEV (reference sequence). Trimming removed 2 bases from V and 5 bases from J; junction bases left unmatched: 9.

The chain recombines TRBV5-6 with TRBJ1-1, with 8 bases identical to TRBD1. Germline lookup yields CDR1 SGHDT and CDR2 YYEEEE. The CDR3 covers 14 residues. The junction had 7 bases not matched to a gene; V was cut back by 4 bases and J by 5 bases. The CDR3 DNA sequence: TGTGCCAGCAGCATTATTACAGGGGGTACTGAAGCTTTCTTT. It specifies CASSIITGGTEAFF.

On this clone itself: Distinct nucleotide sequences in the sample also encode this CDR3. CDR3 protein: CASRSSGFNQPQHF. In DNA form, the CDR3 reads TGTGCCAGCAGATCCTCAGGATTTAATCAGCCCCAGCATTTT. This chain connects TRBV6-1 to TRBJ1-5; no clear D gene. Germline V lookup: CDR1 MNHNS, CDR2 SASEGT. The CDR3 is 14 residues long. V was cut by 6 bases and J by 4 bases, with 13 bases left in between.

V is TRBV28 and J is TRBJ1-2; the D gene is possibly TRBD1 (6 bases). CDR1 is MDHEN and CDR2 is SYDVKM in the germline V gene. Trimming left V 6 bases short and J 4 bases short, with 12 bases between. This CDR3 comprises 13 residues. CDR3 sequence: CASSLRGFYGYTF. The CDR3, as DNA: TGTGCCAGCAGCCTAAGGGGGTTCTATGGCTACACCTTC.

This clone was observed a few times. The V gene is TRBV11-2, the J gene TRBJ2-5; 12 bases match TRBD2. The trim removed 5 bases at V and 4 bases at J, leaving 14 bases unmatched. The germline gives CDR1 SGHAT, CDR2 FQNNGV. The CDR3 consists of 18 residues. This chain's CDR3 is CASSPRTSGIGASETQYF. In DNA, the CDR3 is TGTGCCAGCAGCCCTCGGACTAGCGGGATAGGCGCCTCAGAGACCCAGTACTTC.

V gene TRBV27 combines with J gene TRBJ2-1; TRBD2 matches at 7 bases. The J segment lost 9 bases and the V segment lost 3 bases, leaving 5 bases of the junction unmatched. Germline V gives CDR1 MNHEY, CDR2 SMNVEV (reference sequence). This CDR3 has 13 amino acids. The CDR3 region is CASSFNGRGEQFF. As DNA, the CDR3 is TGTGCCAGCAGTTTTAATGGGAGGGGTGAGCAGTTCTTC.

This clone was counted only a few times. The chain uses TRBV7-2 and TRBJ2-1; 9 positions agree with TRBD1. CDR1 is SGHTA, CDR2 FQGNSA, per germline. The CDR3 length is 15 residues. V lost 1 base, J lost 8 bases, and 6 bases stayed unmatched. The CDR3 DNA reads TGTGCCAGCAGCTTAGTTGGACAGGGGCTCGATGAGCAGTTCTTC. Translation: CASSLVGQGLDEQFF.

This clone turned up a few times. The genes are TRBV18 and TRBJ2-3, with 8 bases fitting TRBD2. V lost 6 bases, J lost 2 bases, and 7 bases stayed unmatched. Looked up from germline, CDR1 is KGHSH and CDR2 is LQKENI. The CDR3 has 15 residues. The CDR3 DNA is TGTGCCAGCTCCCAGAGGCGGGGGGTCACAGATACGCAGTATTTT. Translating gives CASSQRRGVTDTQYF.

This chain joins TRBV19 and TRBJ1-1; D gene unclear. The CDR3 has 11 residues. Germline-derived CDR1 and CDR2 are LNHDA and SQIVND (reference sequence). V was pared by 8 bases and J by 11 bases, with 15 bases between. The CDR3, as DNA: TGTGCCAGTCAGAGCCGGGGTTCGGCTTTCTTT. The encoded protein is CASQSRGSAFF.

V is TRBV5-1 and J is TRBJ2-5; 10 bases fit TRBD1. The CDR3 spans 14 residues. In germline, CDR1 is SGHRS, CDR2 YFSETQ. V shed 1 base, J shed 5 bases, and the junction held 2 bases outside the gene matches. In DNA, the CDR3 is TGCGCCAGCAGCTTGACGGGACAGGGGGAGACCCAGTACTTC. Translated: CASSLTGQGETQYF.